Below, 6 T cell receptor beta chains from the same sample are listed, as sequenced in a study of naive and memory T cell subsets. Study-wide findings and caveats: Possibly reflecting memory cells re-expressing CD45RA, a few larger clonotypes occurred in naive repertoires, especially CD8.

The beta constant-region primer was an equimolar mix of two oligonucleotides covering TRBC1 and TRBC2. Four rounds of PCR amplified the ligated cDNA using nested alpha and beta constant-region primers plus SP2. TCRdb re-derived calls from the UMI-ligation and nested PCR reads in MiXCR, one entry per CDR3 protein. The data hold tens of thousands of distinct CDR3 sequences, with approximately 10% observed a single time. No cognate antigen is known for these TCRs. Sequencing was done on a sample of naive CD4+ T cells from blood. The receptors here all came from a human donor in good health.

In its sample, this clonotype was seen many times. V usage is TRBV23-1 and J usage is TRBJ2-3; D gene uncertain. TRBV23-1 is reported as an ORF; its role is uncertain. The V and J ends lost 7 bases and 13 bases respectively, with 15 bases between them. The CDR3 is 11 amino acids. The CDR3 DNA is TGCGCCAGCAAAAAGGACCCCGAGGAGTATTTT. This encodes CASKKDPEEYF.

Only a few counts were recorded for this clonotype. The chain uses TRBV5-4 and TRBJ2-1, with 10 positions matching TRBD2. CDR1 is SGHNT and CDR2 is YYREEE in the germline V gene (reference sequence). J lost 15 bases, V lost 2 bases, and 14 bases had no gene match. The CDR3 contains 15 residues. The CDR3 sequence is CASSFGLAAGRVLFF. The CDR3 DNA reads TGTGCCAGCAGCTTCGGACTAGCGGCAGGAAGGGTCTTGTTCTTC.

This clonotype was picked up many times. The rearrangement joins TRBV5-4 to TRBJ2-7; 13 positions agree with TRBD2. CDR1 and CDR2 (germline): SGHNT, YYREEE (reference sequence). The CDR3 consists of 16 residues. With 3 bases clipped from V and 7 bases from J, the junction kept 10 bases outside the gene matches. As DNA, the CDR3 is TGTGCCAGCAGCTCCGTTGGACTAGCGGGAGCTATGGAGCAGTACTTC. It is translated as CASSSVGLAGAMEQYF. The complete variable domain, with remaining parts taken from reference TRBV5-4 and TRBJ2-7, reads ETGVTQSPTHLIKTRGQQVTLRCSSQSGHNTVSWYQQALGQGPQFIFQYYREEENGRGNFPPRFSGLQFPNYSSELNVNALELDDSALYLCASSSVGLAGAMEQYFGPGTRLTVT.

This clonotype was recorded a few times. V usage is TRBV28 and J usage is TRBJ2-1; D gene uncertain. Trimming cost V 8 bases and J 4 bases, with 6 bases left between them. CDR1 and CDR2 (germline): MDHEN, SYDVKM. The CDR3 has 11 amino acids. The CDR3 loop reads CASGLYNEQFF. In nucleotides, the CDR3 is TGTGCCAGCGGGCTGTACAATGAGCAGTTCTTC. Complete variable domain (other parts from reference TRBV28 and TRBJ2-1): DVKVTQSSRYLVKRTGEKVFLECVQDMDHENMFWYRQDPGLGLRLIYFSYDVKMKEKGDIPEGYSVSREKKERFSLILESASTNQTSMYLCASGLYNEQFFGPGTRLTVL.

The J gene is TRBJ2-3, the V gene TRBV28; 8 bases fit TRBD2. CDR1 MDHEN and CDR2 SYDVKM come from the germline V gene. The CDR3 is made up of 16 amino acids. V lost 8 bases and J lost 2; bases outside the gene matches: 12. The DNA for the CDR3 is TGTGCCAGCCCCCCGGGGGGACTAGACCCCACAGATACGCAGTATTTT. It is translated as CASPPGGLDPTDTQYF.

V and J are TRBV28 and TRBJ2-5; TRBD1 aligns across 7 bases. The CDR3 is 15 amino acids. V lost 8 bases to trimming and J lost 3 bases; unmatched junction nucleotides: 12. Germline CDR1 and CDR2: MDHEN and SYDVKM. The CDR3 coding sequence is TGTGCCAGCGGTTCCTTCCCACAGGGGAAAGAGACCCAGTACTTC. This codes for CASGSFPQGKETQYF.